The 27 T cell receptor beta chains presented below share a single source sample, sequenced in a study of T-cell reconstitution after alpha-beta-depleted transplantation in children. For TCRbeta, the library was prepared with unique molecular identifiers. Via MiXCR, TCRdb re-called the PCR reads, giving one row per CDR3 protein. The sample shows some 300,000 distinct CDR3 sequences, around 7.1% of them seen only once. Findings and limits, study-wide: T cells produced anew were the main source of T-cell counts and diversity one year after transplant.

For these TCRs, the target antigens are not known. Sequenced material: peripheral blood, taken 360 days after TCRalphabeta/CD19-depleted stem cell transplant. These receptors were obtained from a female patient aged 2-10 years who had a stem cell transplant for Fanconi anemia, so the T cells may come from the graft donor.

This clonotype was observed many times. The chain carries TRBV5-1 and TRBJ2-1, with 16 bases matching TRBD2. Looked up from germline, CDR1 is SGHRS and CDR2 is YFSETQ. This CDR3 spans 15 amino acids. Losses at the gene ends were 4 bases for V and 7 bases for J; bases not matched to a gene: 2. This CDR3 reads CASSPGLAGGNEQFF. Written as DNA, the CDR3 is TGCGCCAGCAGCCCGGGACTAGCGGGAGGGAATGAGCAGTTCTTC.

This clonotype was observed many times. The chain joins TRBV7-7 to TRBJ2-2; TRBD2 matches at 8 bases. In germline, CDR1 is SSHAT, CDR2 FNYEAQ (reference sequence). The CDR3 is 15 residues long. V lost 2 bases, J lost 6 bases, and 5 bases stayed unmatched. The CDR3 sequence: CASSLIPGGAGELFF. Written as DNA, the CDR3 is TGTGCCAGCAGCTTAATTCCCGGGGGGGCCGGGGAGCTGTTTTTT.

This clonotype was seen more than once but under ten times. The V call is TRBV6-2 or TRBV6-3, the J call TRBJ1-2; 7 bases are a match to TRBD1. CDR1 MNHEY and CDR2 SVGEGT come from the germline V gene. This CDR3 is built from 12 residues. V lost 6 bases, J lost 8 bases, and 6 bases stayed unmatched. The CDR3 sequence: CASRGQDEGYTF. The DNA of the CDR3 is TGTGCCAGCAGAGGACAGGATGAGGGCTACACCTTC.

This clonotype was observed many times. V gene TRBV20-1 combines with J gene TRBJ2-1; D call uncertain. CDR3 length: 14 residues. Germline values: CDR1 DFQATT, CDR2 SNEGSKA (reference sequence). The germline V and J ends were trimmed by 4 bases and 0 bases, with 10 bases remaining between them. The CDR3 sequence is CSAKILGSYNEQFF. In DNA form, the CDR3 reads TGCAGTGCTAAGATCCTAGGCTCCTACAATGAGCAGTTCTTC.

This clonotype was detected ten times or more. Written as DNA, the CDR3 is TGTGCCAGCAGCCCACGGGACAGTATGAGAGGCTACACCTTC. Encoded protein: CASSPRDSMRGYTF. This chain joins TRBV3-1 and TRBJ1-2, with TRBD1 matching 7 bases. This CDR3 comprises 14 residues. Germline-derived CDR1 and CDR2 are LGHDT and YNNKEL (reference sequence). Losses at the gene ends were 4 bases for V and 8 bases for J; bases not matched to a gene: 10.

V usage is TRBV11-3 and J usage is TRBJ2-7; 7 bases match TRBD1. This CDR3 contains 17 residues. Germline V gene sequence: CDR1 SGHNT, CDR2 YENEEA. V lost 3 bases and J lost 3; bases outside the gene matches: 14. CDR3 nucleotide sequence: TGTGCCAGCAGCTTCCAACGGGACAGCACACGGGTCTACGAGCAGTACTTC. Residues: CASSFQRDSTRVYEQYF.

The J gene is TRBJ1-5, the V gene TRBV7-9, with D perhaps TRBD1 (6 bases). Deletions cut 5 bases from V and 0 bases from J, with 14 bases between. Germline CDR1 SEHNR, CDR2 FQNEAQ (reference sequence). CDR3 length: 16 amino acids. The CDR3 sequence: CASSPSTGNSNQPQHF. CDR3 nucleotides: TGTGCCAGCAGCCCCTCGACAGGCAATAGCAATCAGCCCCAGCATTTT.

This clonotype was seen only a few times. This rearrangement joins TRBV2 to TRBJ2-1; 14 nucleotides align to TRBD2. Per the germline V gene, CDR1 is SNHLY and CDR2 is FYNNEI. This CDR3 comprises 15 residues. V was pared by 5 bases and J by 6 bases, with 3 bases of the junction left unmatched. CDR3 DNA sequence: TGTGCCAGCAGTCAAGGACTAGCGGGAGGCAATGAGCAGTTCTTC. Translation gives CASSQGLAGGNEQFF. Filled out from reference TRBV2 and TRBJ2-1, the complete variable domain reads EPEVTQTPSHQVTQMGQEVILRCVPISNHLYFYWYRQILGQKVEFLVSFYNNEISEKSEIFDDQFSVERPDGSNFTLKIRSTKLEDSAMYFCASSQGLAGGNEQFFGPGTRLTVL.

This clonotype was seen ten or more times. The chain uses TRBV4-2 and TRBJ2-5; 10 positions match TRBD2. The germline V gene has CDR1 LGHNA and CDR2 YNFKEQ. J was trimmed by 2 bases and V by 0 bases; bases with no gene match: 6. The CDR3 is 17 residues long. The CDR3 DNA is TGTGCCAGCAGCCAAGATGGTCAGCGGGGGGGACAAGAGACCCAGTACTTC. Translated: CASSQDGQRGGQETQYF.

This clonotype appeared many times. The chain links TRBV14 to TRBJ2-1, with TRBD1 as a possible D gene (6 bases). The CDR3 totals 16 residues. Looked up from germline, CDR1 is SGHDN and CDR2 is FVKESK. V was shortened by 1 base and J by 4 bases, with 14 bases between the two germline ends. The CDR3 DNA is TGTGCCAGCAGCCAAGGTCCAGGGACATTATACAATGAGCAGTTCTTC. It codes for CASSQGPGTLYNEQFF.

V and J are TRBV5-5 and TRBJ2-7; TRBD1 might be the D (6 bases). From germline, CDR1 is SGHKS and CDR2 YYEKEE (reference sequence). This CDR3 spans 14 amino acids. V dropped 7 bases and J dropped 2 bases, with 16 bases sitting between them. CDR3 amino acids: CASLPDSFTYEQYF. CDR3 sequence (DNA): TGTGCCAGCCTTCCGGACAGTTTTACCTACGAGCAGTACTTC.

About this clonotype: Being one base from a much bigger clone, this may be a read error. The chain has TRBV7-2 and TRBJ1-3; D not resolved. This CDR3 has 12 residues. With 4 bases removed from V and 2 bases from J, the gap between germline ends came to 3 bases. The V gene's germline CDR1 is SGHTA and CDR2 FQGNSA. CDR3 in amino acids: CTSSSPGNTIYF. The CDR3 DNA sequence: TGTACCAGCAGCTCACCTGGAAACACCATATATTTT.

This clonotype was seen many times. This sequence joins TRBV7-2 and TRBJ2-3; TRBD1 matches 9 bases. Looked up from germline, CDR1 is SGHTA and CDR2 is FQGNSA. Germline trimming cut 5 bases from V and 3 bases from J; bases unmatched to any gene: 3. The CDR3 spans 14 residues. CDR3 DNA: TGTGCCAGCAGCAAAGACAGGGGGACAGATACGCAGTATTTT. Its protein product is CASSKDRGTDTQYF.

In this sample, this clonotype turned up a few times. The chain is built from TRBV20-1 and TRBJ2-7; no firm D call. V was shortened by 1 base and J by 2 bases, with 12 bases between the two germline ends. The CDR3 sequence is 14 residues long. Germline CDR1 DFQATT, CDR2 SNEGSKA (reference sequence). The DNA for the CDR3 is TGCAGTGCTAGAGGGGCAGCGTTTGCCTACGAGCAGTACTTC. Its protein product is CSARGAAFAYEQYF.

This clonotype showed up many times. The chain has TRBV12-3 or TRBV12-4 and TRBJ2-1; D gene unclear. Deletions cut 6 bases from V and 4 bases from J, with 10 bases between. CDR3 size: 13 residues. The CDR3 DNA follows: TGTGCCAGCAGACCCTCCCAGTACAATGAGCAGTTCTTC. This codes for CASRPSQYNEQFF.

This clonotype has a count of ten or more. The gene calls are TRBV5-1 and TRBJ2-1, with TRBD1 matching over 8 bases. There are 14 residues in the CDR3. From germline, CDR1 is SGHRS and CDR2 YFSETQ. The trim removed 3 bases at V and 9 bases at J, leaving 8 bases unmatched. The CDR3 region has the DNA TGCGCCAGCAGCTCTGGGACAGGTCCAGGTGAGCAGTTCTTC. Protein sequence: CASSSGTGPGEQFF.

This clonotype was seen more than once but under ten times. CDR3 amino acids: CASSVGQSDSSYEQYF. In DNA form, the CDR3 reads TGTGCCAGCAGCGTAGGACAGTCGGACAGCTCCTACGAGCAGTACTTC. The rearrangement uses TRBV9 and TRBJ2-7, with D possibly being TRBD1 (6 bases). The CDR3 sequence is 16 residues long. Trimming shortened V by 0 bases and J by 0 bases, and 13 bases separated the two germline ends. Germline CDR1 reads SGDLS; CDR2 reads YYNGEE.

This clonotype has more than one count but fewer than ten. This chain joins TRBV19 and TRBJ1-2; D may be TRBD1 (5 bases). Germline V CDR1 and CDR2: LNHDA, SQIVND (reference sequence). The V end was cut by 3 bases, the J end by 4 bases, with 21 bases between. The CDR3 runs 17 residues. The chain's CDR3 is CASSMSAGHQILYGYTF. CDR3 bases: TGTGCCAGTAGTATGTCTGCAGGGCACCAGATTCTCTATGGCTACACCTTC.

This clonotype showed up many times. The chain uses TRBV15 and TRBJ2-1, with TRBD1 as a possible D gene (6 bases). CDR3 length: 16 residues. Germline-derived CDR1 and CDR2 are LNHNV and YYDKDF (reference sequence). The V end lost 1 base, the J end lost 7 bases, and 17 bases lay between the germline ends. The CDR3 DNA reads TGTGCCACCAGCAGAGTATTAGGGGGTTTAGGGAATGAGCAGTTCTTC. Translating gives CATSRVLGGLGNEQFF.

This chain connects TRBV18 to TRBJ1-2; perhaps TRBD1 as D (5 bases). CDR1 and CDR2 (germline): KGHSH, LQKENI. There are 15 residues in the CDR3. The V end was cut by 3 bases, the J end by 6 bases, with 17 bases between. The DNA of the CDR3 is TGTGCCAGCTCACCTACCGCATGGGGGAGGAATGGCTACACCTTC. It encodes CASSPTAWGRNGYTF.

This clonotype was observed a handful of times. This chain links TRBV20-1 with TRBJ2-7; the match to TRBD2 covers 11 bases. The CDR3 runs 15 residues. Per germline, CDR1 DFQATT and CDR2 SNEGSKA (reference sequence). The junction had 10 bases not matched to a gene; V was cut back by 5 bases and J by 4 bases. The CDR3 nucleotides are TGCAGTGCTCAAAATCTTATAGCGGGAGGGTACGAGCAGTACTTC. It codes for CSAQNLIAGGYEQYF.

The rearrangement joins TRBV28 to TRBJ2-1, with TRBD1 identical over 8 bases. The V and J ends lost 8 bases and 4 bases, in that order; junction bases with no gene match: 10. CDR1 is MDHEN and CDR2 is SYDVKM in the germline V gene. The CDR3 spans 15 residues. This CDR3 reads CASGDRGLRYNEQFF. CDR3 sequence (DNA): TGTGCCAGCGGCGACAGGGGTTTGAGATACAATGAGCAGTTCTTC.

The J gene is TRBJ1-5, the V gene TRBV6-2 or TRBV6-3; unclear D gene. The V gene's germline CDR1 is MNHEY and CDR2 SVGEGT. The CDR3 contains 14 residues. V shed 0 bases and J shed 7 bases, with 10 bases lying between them. In DNA form, the CDR3 reads TGTGCCAGCAGTTACTCTTTCCGAGGGCAGCCCCAGCATTTT. Its protein product is CASSYSFRGQPQHF.

V is TRBV5-1 and J is TRBJ1-2, with TRBD1 matching 7 bases. This CDR3 contains 15 residues. With 0 bases clipped from V and 10 bases from J, the junction kept 12 bases outside the gene matches. CDR1 is SGHRS, CDR2 YFSETQ, per germline. The DNA of the CDR3 is TGCGCCAGCAGCTTGGGGGACAGCCGATATGGAGACTACACCTTC. Translated, it gives CASSLGDSRYGDYTF.

The sample holds many counts of this clonotype. V and J are TRBV9 and TRBJ1-5; 8 positions agree with TRBD1. There are 16 residues in the CDR3. Germline loops: CDR1 SGDLS, CDR2 YYNGEE. J lost 3 bases, V lost 3 bases, and 8 bases had no gene match. The CDR3: CASSAPTGVHNQPQHF. The CDR3 nucleotides are TGTGCCAGCAGCGCCCCGACAGGGGTCCACAATCAGCCCCAGCATTTT.

The V gene is TRBV6-2 or TRBV6-3, the J gene TRBJ1-5; TRBD1 aligns across 7 bases. Germline V CDR1 and CDR2: MNHEY, SVGEGT. This CDR3 spans 12 amino acids. Trimming at V came to 8 bases and at J to 7 bases, leaving 5 bases not matched to a gene. The CDR3 region has the DNA TGTGCCAGCCGGGACAGTAGCCAGCCCCAGCATTTT. It specifies CASRDSSQPQHF.

This clonotype was detected many times. This chain uses TRBV7-2 with TRBJ2-5, with 8 bases matching TRBD2. Looked up from germline, CDR1 is SGHTA and CDR2 is FQGNSA. J gave up 3 bases and V 0 bases, and 6 bases lay outside the gene matches. The CDR3 is 16 residues long. CDR3 loop: CASSLAGLGGEETQYF. The CDR3 DNA sequence: TGTGCCAGCAGCTTAGCGGGACTAGGGGGGGAAGAGACCCAGTACTTC. Based on the CDR3 plus reference TRBV7-2 and TRBJ2-5, the full variable domain is GAGVSQSPSNKVTEKGKDVELRCDPISGHTALYWYRQSLGQGLEFLIYFQGNSAPDKSGLPSDRFSAERTGGSVSTLTIQRTQQEDSAVYLCASSLAGLGGEETQYFGPGTRLLVL.